The 13 T cell receptor beta chains given below trace back to one sample, sequenced in a study of T cell responses to AZD1222 COVID-19 vaccine. Sequenced by immunoSEQ multiplex PCR; TCRdb stores in-frame clones only, minus some. The data hold approximately 150,000 clones, with about 90% observed a single time. Sequenced material: peripheral blood, taken 28 days after the second AZD1222 dose. Receptors were obtained from an adult who received the AZD1222 COVID-19 vaccine.

The chain recombines TRBV21-1 with TRBJ2-3; TRBD2 was called by the table and not checked on the DNA. TRBV21-1 is labeled a pseudogene. The length of the CDR3 is 14 residues. CDR3 protein: CASFEANRTDTQYF. The CDR3, as DNA: TGTGCCAGCTTCGAAGCGAACCGCACAGATACGCAGTATTTT.

V usage is TRBV12-5 and J usage is TRBJ2-7; TRBD1 matches 7 bases. Germline loops: CDR1 LGHNT, CDR2 FRNRAP. Germline trimming cut 3 bases from V and 3 bases from J; bases unmatched to any gene: 11. This CDR3 has 16 residues. The CDR3 here is CASGLKTLSGGYEQYF. The DNA of the CDR3 is TGTGCTAGTGGTTTAAAGACTCTCTCAGGGGGCTACGAGCAGTACTTC.

The V and J genes are TRBV10-3 and TRBJ1-2, with D possibly matching TRBD1 (5 bases). The CDR3 is 16 amino acids. The ends were cut back, 6 bases at V and 4 bases at J, with 21 bases in the middle. Germline loops: CDR1 ENHRY, CDR2 SYGVKD. CDR3 in DNA: TGTGCCATCAGCGACCAGACGATAGGGACGACCTATGGCTACACCTTC. It encodes CAISDQTIGTTYGYTF.

The chain joins TRBV7-2 to TRBJ2-7; weak D call: TRBD1 (6 bases). Germline V CDR1 and CDR2: SGHTA, FQGNSA. Trimming took 1 base from V and 3 from J, leaving 16 bases between them. This CDR3 contains 16 residues. This CDR3 reads CASSLGILGADYEQYF. The CDR3 coding sequence is TGTGCCAGCAGCTTAGGAATTCTGGGGGCTGACTACGAGCAGTACTTC. The full variable domain, in which reference TRBV7-2 and TRBJ2-7 provide the parts outside the CDR3, is GAGVSQSPSNKVTEKGKDVELRCDPISGHTALYWYRQSLGQGLEFLIYFQGNSAPDKSGLPSDRFSAERTGGSVSTLTIQRTQQEDSAVYLCASSLGILGADYEQYFGPGTRLTVT.

V usage is TRBV27 and J usage is TRBJ2-7, with TRBD1 matching 8 bases. Unmatched junction bases numbered 7, after V lost 0 bases and J lost 0 bases. The CDR3 sequence is 17 residues long. Looked up from germline, CDR1 is MNHEY and CDR2 is SMNVEV (reference sequence). CDR3 nucleotides: TGTGCCAGCAGTTTATCGACCGGCAGGGGGCCCTCCTACGAGCAGTACTTC. Its translation: CASSLSTGRGPSYEQYF.

Only a few counts were recorded for this clone. This chain uses TRBV9 with TRBJ2-3; 14 bases align to TRBD2. Germline V gene data show CDR1 as SGDLS and CDR2 as YYNGEE. The CDR3 consists of 18 residues. J gave up 0 bases and V 0 bases, and 3 bases lay outside the gene matches. The CDR3 nucleotides are TGTGCCAGCAGCGTAGGGACTAGCGGGGGGCTAAGCACAGATACGCAGTATTTT. It specifies CASSVGTSGGLSTDTQYF. The entire variable domain, with the rest obtained from reference TRBV9 and TRBJ2-3, is as follows: DSGVTQTPKHLITATGQRVTLRCSPRSGDLSVYWYQQSLDQGLQFLIQYYNGEERAKGNILERFSAQQFPDLHSELNLSSLELGDSALYFCASSVGTSGGLSTDTQYFGPGTRLTVL.

This chain connects TRBV5-4 to TRBJ2-3; 14 nucleotides match TRBD2. The trim removed 4 bases at V and 2 bases at J, leaving 6 bases unmatched. The CDR3 length is 17 residues. Germline V gene lookup returns CDR1 SGHNT and CDR2 YYREEE (reference sequence). The CDR3 nucleotides are TGTGCCAGCAGCCGAAAGACTAGCGGGGGGGCCACAGATACGCAGTATTTT. Protein sequence: CASSRKTSGGATDTQYF.

The chain uses TRBV5-4 and TRBJ2-7; D is ambiguous. The CDR3 totals 14 residues. Germline V gene data show CDR1 as SGHNT and CDR2 as YYREEE (reference sequence). Trimming stripped 4 bases from V and 2 bases from J, with 13 bases between. CDR3: CASSDTSKTYEQYF. In DNA, the CDR3 is TGTGCCAGCAGCGATACATCAAAGACCTACGAGCAGTACTTC.

This clone was detected only once. V gene TRBV27 combines with J gene TRBJ1-2; D not resolved. The germline V and J ends were trimmed by 5 bases and 3 bases, with 19 bases remaining between them. In germline, CDR1 is MNHEY, CDR2 SMNVEV (reference sequence). The CDR3 extends over 16 amino acids. The DNA for the CDR3 is TGTGCCAGCAGTCCCGCGGGGATCCTCTTTGACTATGGCTACACCTTC. The encoded protein is CASSPAGILFDYGYTF.

The chain is built from TRBV7-9 and TRBJ2-7, with D maybe TRBD1 (6 bases). In germline, CDR1 is SEHNR, CDR2 FQNEAQ (reference sequence). Trimming stripped 0 bases from V and 2 bases from J, with 11 bases between. The CDR3 covers 15 residues. This CDR3 reads CASSLAPQGPYEQYF. DNA of the CDR3: TGTGCCAGCAGCTTAGCCCCACAGGGCCCCTACGAGCAGTACTTC.

This clone was seen more than once but under ten times. This chain connects TRBV2 to TRBJ1-6; no reliable D call. From germline, CDR1 is SNHLY and CDR2 FYNNEI. Deletions cut 3 bases from V and 13 bases from J, with 16 bases between. CDR3 length: 14 residues. CDR3 nucleotide sequence: TGTGCCAGCAGTGAGGAGGTCCCCACTACTCCCCTCCACTTT. It translates to CASSEEVPTTPLHF.

This chain links TRBV27 with TRBJ2-2, with TRBD1 matching 7 bases. CDR1 is MNHEY and CDR2 is SMNVEV in the germline V gene (reference sequence). V dropped 6 bases and J dropped 2; count of bases not matched to a gene: 12. The CDR3 is 17 residues long. CDR3 sequence: CASSPIPRGLNTGELFF. Written as DNA, the CDR3 is TGTGCCAGCAGCCCCATCCCTAGGGGGCTCAACACCGGGGAGCTGTTTTTT.

The V call is TRBV18, the J call TRBJ2-7; no firm D call. The length of the CDR3 is 11 residues. Germline V gene sequence: CDR1 KGHSH, CDR2 LQKENI. Trimming removed 6 bases at V and 3 bases at J, with 6 bases between. Here the CDR3 reads CASSGSYEQYF. In DNA, the CDR3 is TGTGCCAGCTCCGGCAGCTACGAGCAGTACTTC.